This T cell receptor beta chain was sequenced in a study of Ad26.COV2.S vaccination and SARS-CoV-2 variants. Points from the study as a whole: Vaccinated individuals (as opposed to placebo recipients) had higher spike-specific TCR breadth. People who got the vaccine or the placebo had similar non-spike TCR breadth. It is possible that the TCR breadth and depth analyses underestimated the total T cell responses. In vaccinated individuals, spike-specific CD8+ and CD4+ T cell responses reportedly displayed substantial breadth.

Germline-derived CDR1 and CDR2 are LGHDT and YNNKEL (reference sequence). Trimming removed 5 bases from V and 1 base from J, with 8 bases in between. The CDR3 is 13 residues long. Measured with immunoSEQ multiplex PCR; TCRdb has only the in-frame clones, and not every one. The sample includes some 350,000 clones, about 90% of them seen just once. On this clone itself: Its antigen remains unknown.

This sequence originates from a human donor who had recovered from COVID-19. The source was peripheral blood, collected after recovery from COVID-19. The chain couples TRBV3-1 (or the pseudogene TRBV3-2) to TRBJ1-1; no clear D gene. The CDR3 here is CASSGRKNTEAFF. In DNA form, the CDR3 reads TGTGCCAGCAGCGGCCGAAAGAACACTGAAGCTTTCTTT.